These 21 T cell receptor beta chains share one sample of origin, sequenced in a study of cytomegalovirus exposure and HLA in healthy donors. Using immunoSEQ multiplex PCR, the repertoire was profiled, and TCRdb retains in-frame clones only, with some absent. The sample contains approximately 180,000 clones, approximately 90% of which appear only once. Sequenced: PBMCs. The source is a woman under 40 in good health and CMV-seronegative.

The chain uses TRBV4-3 and TRBJ1-2; 10 positions agree with TRBD1. V dropped 2 bases and J dropped 6; count of bases not matched to a gene: 12. Germline V gene lookup returns CDR1 LGHNA and CDR2 YSLEER. The CDR3 has 17 amino acids. The CDR3, as DNA: TGCGCCAGCAGCCAATTTTACCGGGACAGGGGATGGGATGGCTACACCTTC. As protein: CASSQFYRDRGWDGYTF.

The chain employs TRBV2 and TRBJ2-7, with 8 bases fitting TRBD1. CDR3 length equals 14 residues. V was pared by 8 bases and J by 3 bases, with 9 bases of the junction left unmatched. Germline V gene sequence: CDR1 SNHLY, CDR2 FYNNEI. The CDR3 protein is CASLRVDRVYEQYF. The CDR3 DNA sequence: TGTGCCAGCTTGAGGGTGGACAGGGTCTACGAGCAGTACTTC. Full variable domain (rest looked up from reference TRBV2 and TRBJ2-7): EPEVTQTPSHQVTQMGQEVILRCVPISNHLYFYWYRQILGQKVEFLVSFYNNEISEKSEIFDDQFSVERPDGSNFTLKIRSTKLEDSAMYFCASLRVDRVYEQYFGPGTRLTVT.

V usage is TRBV19 and J usage is TRBJ1-5; tentatively, D is TRBD1 (5 bases). The germline gives CDR1 LNHDA, CDR2 SQIVND (reference sequence). The CDR3 extends over 15 amino acids. V was trimmed by 3 bases and J by 3 bases, leaving 12 bases between them. CDR3 nucleotide sequence: TGTGCCAGTAGTATTATGGGGCAGAACAATCAGCCCCAGCATTTT. Translating gives CASSIMGQNNQPQHF.

This chain uses TRBV5-1 with TRBJ1-2; TRBD1 matches 7 bases. Trimming at V came to 3 bases and at J to 7 bases, leaving 9 bases not matched to a gene. The CDR3 length is 14 residues. Germline V gives CDR1 SGHRS, CDR2 YFSETQ. The chain's CDR3 is CASSSTLTGIGYTF. As DNA, the CDR3 is TGCGCCAGCAGCTCAACATTGACAGGGATTGGCTACACCTTC.

CDR3 DNA: TGTGCCAGCAGCGCCGGACTAGCGGACACAGATACGCAGTATTTT. The encoded protein is CASSAGLADTDTQYF. The V gene is TRBV9, the J gene TRBJ2-3; 10 nucleotides agree with TRBD2. Germline lookup yields CDR1 SGDLS and CDR2 YYNGEE. The length of the CDR3 is 15 residues. V was clipped by 3 bases and J by 2 bases; unmatched bases: 3.

The CDR3 DNA reads as TGTGCCAGCAGCTTATACAGGGCGAACACTGAAGCTTTCTTT. This codes for CASSLYRANTEAFF. This chain links TRBV7-8 with TRBJ1-1; D is possibly TRBD1 (6 bases). Trimming took off 2 bases at V and 1 base at J, with 8 bases between the two ends. The CDR3 length is 14 residues. Germline CDR1 is SGHVS and CDR2 is FQNEAQ.

This clone was recorded only once. This chain links TRBV9 with TRBJ2-6; maybe TRBD1 (6 bases). CDR3 length: 18 amino acids. In germline, CDR1 is SGDLS, CDR2 YYNGEE. The V end was cut by 2 bases, the J end by 0 bases, with 15 bases between. The CDR3 region is CASSVTWTARSGANVLTF. In DNA form, the CDR3 reads TGTGCCAGCAGCGTTACTTGGACAGCTCGCTCTGGGGCCAACGTCCTGACTTTC.

This clone was recorded a few times. The chain is built from TRBV30 and TRBJ1-2; TRBD1 matches at 8 bases. This CDR3 spans 15 amino acids. With 2 bases clipped from V and 0 bases from J, the junction kept 5 bases outside the gene matches. The V gene's germline CDR1 is GTSNPN and CDR2 SVGIG (reference sequence). The CDR3 coding sequence is TGTGCCTGGAGTCGGACAGGGAGGGCTAACTATGGCTACACCTTC. Translating it yields CAWSRTGRANYGYTF.

This chain connects TRBV7-9 to TRBJ1-2; perhaps TRBD1 as D (6 bases). Trimming took off 0 bases at V and 8 bases at J, with 25 bases between the two ends. Germline loops: CDR1 SEHNR, CDR2 FQNEAQ (reference sequence). The CDR3 extends over 18 amino acids. The chain's CDR3 is CASSLAPGRGDDSTGYTF. The CDR3 nucleotides read TGTGCCAGCAGCTTAGCGCCGGGCAGGGGCGACGATTCTACCGGCTACACCTTC.

This clone has just one count. CDR3 amino acids: CASSQPTPDTYGYTF. CDR3 nucleotide sequence: TGTGCCAGCAGCCAACCAACTCCCGACACCTATGGCTACACCTTC. This chain joins TRBV4-2 and TRBJ1-2; D is unresolved. The germline V and J ends were trimmed by 2 bases and 4 bases, with 14 bases remaining between them. The CDR3 loop spans 15 amino acids. Germline CDR1 and CDR2: LGHNA and YNFKEQ.

This chain connects TRBV11-2 to TRBJ2-1; D is possibly TRBD1 (5 bases). Trimming took 1 base from V and 0 from J, leaving 10 bases between them. This CDR3 spans 16 amino acids. Germline CDR1 is SGHAT and CDR2 is FQNNGV. CDR3 sequence reads: CASSLGAGISYNEQFF. The CDR3 nucleotides are TGTGCCAGCAGCTTAGGGGCAGGGATCTCCTACAATGAGCAGTTCTTC.

The gene calls are TRBV2 and TRBJ1-6; TRBD1 matches at 11 bases. The V segment lost 7 bases and the J segment 9 bases; nucleotides outside the gene matches: 11. This CDR3 contains 16 residues. Germline loops: CDR1 SNHLY, CDR2 FYNNEI. The CDR3 region has the DNA TGTGCCAGCAAGTCGAGGGGACAGGGGGTATTTTCACCCCTCCACTTT. Residues: CASKSRGQGVFSPLHF.

This chain links TRBV4-3 with TRBJ2-4, with a weak D call TRBD2 (6 bases). This CDR3 has 19 residues. V lost 0 bases and J lost 1, with 19 bases in between. Germline assignment: CDR1 LGHNA and CDR2 YSLEER. For the CDR3, the DNA is TGCGCCAGCAGCCAAGAGTATCTTATAGAGGCGGGGGCCAAAAACATTCAGTACTTC. Encoded protein: CASSQEYLIEAGAKNIQYF.

J is TRBJ1-1 and V is TRBV29-1; the D is unclear. Per the germline V gene, CDR1 is SQVTM and CDR2 is ANQGSEA. This CDR3 region has 13 residues. V shed 6 bases and J shed 2 bases, with 13 bases lying between them. The CDR3: CSVALSLNTEAFF. For the CDR3, the DNA is TGCAGCGTAGCTTTAAGTCTTAACACTGAAGCTTTCTTT.

The chain couples TRBV5-5 to TRBJ2-7; 8 bases fit TRBD2. The germline V gene has CDR1 SGHKS and CDR2 YYEKEE (reference sequence). The CDR3 spans 14 residues. Losses at the gene ends were 0 bases for V and 3 bases for J; bases not matched to a gene: 2. CDR3 bases: TGTGCCAGCAGCTTGGCGGGGGGGGGCTACGAGCAGTACTTC. This gives the protein CASSLAGGGYEQYF.

The rearrangement joins TRBV2 to TRBJ2-1; TRBD1 agrees at 9 bases. The CDR3 contains 14 residues. CDR1 is SNHLY, CDR2 FYNNEI, per germline. V was pared by 8 bases and J by 5 bases, with 7 bases of the junction left unmatched. The CDR3 DNA sequence: TGTGCCAGCGGGAACAGGGGGCTTAACAATGAGCAGTTCTTC. It encodes CASGNRGLNNEQFF.

The sample holds one count of this clone. The chain employs TRBV13 and TRBJ2-2; maybe TRBD1 (5 bases). Germline V gene lookup returns CDR1 PRHDT and CDR2 FYEKMQ (reference sequence). The CDR3 has 16 residues. V was shortened by 5 bases and J by 2 bases, with 15 bases between the two germline ends. CDR3: CASSHSGRSNTGELFF. The CDR3 region has the DNA TGTGCCAGCAGCCACTCAGGGCGGTCTAACACCGGGGAGCTGTTTTTT.

CDR3: CASSRPRDKSMNTEAFF. CDR3 nucleotides: TGTGCCAGCAGCCGTCCCCGGGACAAGTCGATGAACACTGAAGCTTTCTTT. This sequence joins TRBV7-2 and TRBJ1-1; the D gene is possibly TRBD1 (6 bases). Per the germline V gene, CDR1 is SGHTA and CDR2 is FQGNSA. This CDR3 has 17 amino acids. V lost 5 bases to trimming and J lost 0 bases, with 19 bases between them.

In DNA, the CDR3 is TGTGCCAGCAGTTCCACAGGGTATAGCAATCAGCCCCAGCATTTT. Protein product: CASSSTGYSNQPQHF. The V gene is TRBV27, the J gene TRBJ1-5; tentatively, D is TRBD1 (6 bases). CDR3 size: 15 residues. CDR1 and CDR2 from the germline V gene are MNHEY and SMNVEV (reference sequence). Trimming took 4 bases from V and 0 from J, leaving 10 bases between them.

The chain has TRBV5-1 and TRBJ2-7; D is possibly TRBD2 (6 bases). Germline loops: CDR1 SGHRS, CDR2 YFSETQ. V was cut by 7 bases and J by 2 bases, with 16 bases left in between. The CDR3 sequence is 14 residues long. CDR3 sequence: CASAYSEGAYEQYF. The DNA of the CDR3 is TGCGCCAGCGCATACTCGGAGGGCGCCTACGAGCAGTACTTC.

The chain has TRBV4-1 and TRBJ1-3; D not certain. Germline assignment: CDR1 MGHRA and CDR2 YSYEKL. This CDR3 spans 15 amino acids. V was cut by 1 base and J by 0 bases, with 7 bases left in between. CDR3 sequence (DNA): TGCGCCAGCAGCCAAGTTGGCATCTCTGGAAACACCATATATTTT. Its protein is CASSQVGISGNTIYF.